The following is a TCR beta chain sequence with its context. V lost 3 bases to trimming and J lost 7 bases, with 13 bases between them. The CDR3 runs 13 residues. Germline values: CDR1 KGHSH, CDR2 LQKENI. This sample was taken from a study of blood T cell repertoires in COVID-19. At the level of the study: The United States, Italy and Spain provided the acute and convalescent COVID-19 samples.

Profiling relied on immunoSEQ multiplex PCR, and the TCRdb table lists in-frame clones only, not all of them. The sample comprises tens of thousands of clones, about 85% of which are singletons, and roughly 13% rests with the top ten. Sequencing was done on a sample of peripheral blood. The receptor was derived from a human donor in a cohort sampled during active COVID-19. V and J are TRBV18 and TRBJ2-7; possible D gene TRBD2, 7 bases. The DNA for the CDR3 is TGTGCCAGCTCACCTGGGGGGGCACAAGAGCAGTACTTC. It is translated as CASSPGGAQEQYF.